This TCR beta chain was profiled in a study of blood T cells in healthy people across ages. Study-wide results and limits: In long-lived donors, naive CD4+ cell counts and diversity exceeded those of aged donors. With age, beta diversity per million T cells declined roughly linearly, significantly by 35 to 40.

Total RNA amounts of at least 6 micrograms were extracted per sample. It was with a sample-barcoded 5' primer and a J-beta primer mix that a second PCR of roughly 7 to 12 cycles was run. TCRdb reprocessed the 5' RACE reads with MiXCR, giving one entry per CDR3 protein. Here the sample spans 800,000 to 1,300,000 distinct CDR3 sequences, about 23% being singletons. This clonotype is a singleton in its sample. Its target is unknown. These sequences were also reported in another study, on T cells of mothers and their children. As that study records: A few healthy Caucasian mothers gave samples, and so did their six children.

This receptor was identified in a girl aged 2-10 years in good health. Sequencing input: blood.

CDR3 coding DNA: TGTGCCAGCAGCAAAGAAGAGCCGCCGAACTATGGCTACACCTTC. Amino acid sequence: CASSKEEPPNYGYTF. This chain connects TRBV21-1 to TRBJ1-2. TRBV21-1 is a pseudogene locus. This CDR3 has 15 residues.